Listed below are T cell receptor beta chains from one sample, sequenced in a study of blood T cell repertoires in COVID-19. The data were produced by immunoSEQ multiplex PCR, yet TCRdb's version contains in-frame clones alone and is incomplete. This table has 150,000 to 200,000 clones, almost 85% appearing once. The sample taken for sequencing was peripheral blood. The receptors derive from a man between 40 and 49 years old who had recovered from COVID-19. CDR3s include the opening cysteine and the closing phenylalanine or tryptophan. D genes are given only for firm matches. Size values are once, few and many counts, or a class for expanded clones, and some rows have none.

cdr3_length d_call j_call clone_size v_call cdr3_nt cdr3_aa
17 TRBD1 TRBJ2-2 NA TRBV7-2 TGTGCCAGCAGCTCCCCGGCCGGGACAGTAAACACCGGGGAGCTGTTTTTT CASSSPAGTVNTGELFF
13 TRBD1 TRBJ1-2 NA TRBV10-3 TGTGCCATCAGGGACAGGGAGGGCTATGGCTACACCTTC CAIRDREGYGYTF
14 NA TRBJ1-2 NA TRBV7-9 TGTGCCAGCAGCTTAGGGACAGATAACTATGGCTACACCTTC CASSLGTDNYGYTF
14 TRBD1 TRBJ1-2 NA TRBV7-9 TGTGCCAGCAGCTTAGTGGAGGGGGCGGTTGGCTACACCTTC CASSLVEGAVGYTF
14 TRBD1 TRBJ2-7 NA TRBV7-9 TGTGCCAGCAGCTTAGTGCAGGGGGCGGAGGAGCAGTACTTC CASSLVQGAEEQYF
13 NA TRBJ2-7 few TRBV6-2/TRBV6-3 TGTGCCAGCAGCCGCACGGCAGGCTACGAGCAGTACTTC CASSRTAGYEQYF
16 NA TRBJ1-3 NA TRBV5-1 TGCGCCAGCAGCTTGGAACAGGCCATTTCTGGAAACACCATATATTTT CASSLEQAISGNTIYF
15 TRBD1 TRBJ2-3 NA TRBV27 TGTGCCACCTCCCCGGGGACAGCTAGCACAGATACGCAGTATTTT CATSPGTASTDTQYF
18 NA TRBJ2-1 NA TRBV11-2 TGTGCCAGCAGCTTCGGCTCCTCTTACTCCGGACTAAGTAATGAGCAGTTCTTC CASSFGSSYSGLSNEQFF
14 NA TRBJ2-3 NA TRBV7-7 TGTGCTAGCAGCTTCCAGGGAGGGGGGGATACGCAGTATTTT CASSFQGGGDTQYF
12 NA TRBJ1-6 NA TRBV28 TGTGCCAGCGTATCTAGACATTCACCCCTCCACTTT CASVSRHSPLHF
15 NA TRBJ1-6 NA TRBV6-5 TGTGCCAGCAGCCCAGAAGAGAGGGTAGGTTCACCCCTCCACTTT CASSPEERVGSPLHF
18 TRBD2 TRBJ2-5 NA TRBV5-4 TGTGCCAGCAGCCCAGGGACTAGCGGGAGACTTAAACAAGAGACCCAGTACTTC CASSPGTSGRLKQETQYF
14 NA TRBJ2-1 NA TRBV11-2 TGTGCCAGCAGCTCGAGGTTACAGGGCAATGAGCAGTTCTTC CASSSRLQGNEQFF
12 NA TRBJ2-1 NA TRBV11-3 TGTGCCAGCAGCTCTGCCTACAATGAGCAGTTCTTC CASSSAYNEQFF
16 TRBD1 TRBJ1-5 few TRBV7-2 TGTGCCAGCAGCTCGGACGCAGGGGGCTCGCAACAGCCCCAGCATTTT CASSSDAGGSQQPQHF
14 TRBD2 TRBJ2-7 once TRBV29-1 TGCAGCGTGTTTGGAGGCGGGAGAACCTACGAGCAGTACTTC CSVFGGGRTYEQYF
15 NA TRBJ2-5 NA TRBV4-1 TGCGCCAGGGTACAGGCAGGGAGGTTTCAAGAGACCCAGTACTTC CARVQAGRFQETQYF
14 NA TRBJ1-2 few TRBV27 TGTGCCAGCAGTTCCCCCGCAGGAAACAATGGCTACACCTTC CASSSPAGNNGYTF
14 NA TRBJ2-7 NA TRBV9 TGTGCCAGCAGCGTAGACAGGAGCTCCTACGAGCAGTACTTC CASSVDRSSYEQYF
15 NA TRBJ2-3 once TRBV11-3 TGTGCCAGCAGCCCCTCCCCCCTAGTTACAGATACGCAGTATTTT CASSPSPLVTDTQYF
15 NA TRBJ1-1 NA TRBV24-1 TGTGCCACCAGTGATTTGCCGGGGGGGAACACTGAAGCTTTCTTT CATSDLPGGNTEAFF
13 NA TRBJ2-1 NA TRBV6-5 TGTGCCAGCAGTCCCGGACTGAAAAATGAGCAGTTCTTC CASSPGLKNEQFF
14 NA TRBJ1-1 NA TRBV20-1 TGCAGTGCTAGTCTGCCAGGGGTGAACACTGAAGCTTTCTTT CSASLPGVNTEAFF
15 TRBD2 TRBJ2-5 NA TRBV6-2/TRBV6-3 TGTGCCAGCAGTTATCTAGCGGGGACACAAGAGACCCAGTACTTC CASSYLAGTQETQYF
15 NA TRBJ1-3 NA TRBV28 TGTGCCAGCAGTTCACGCAGGGTCTCTGGAAACACCATATATTTT CASSSRRVSGNTIYF